This entry features one T cell receptor beta chain sequence. The data belong to a study of blood T cell repertoires in COVID-19. Assay used: immunoSEQ multiplex PCR; TCRdb lists only in-frame clones, some missing. In the table there are about 320,000 clones, about 90% of which are singletons. Per the germline V gene, CDR1 is SGHRS and CDR2 is YFSETQ. J lost 6 bases, V lost 3 bases, and 7 bases had no gene match. The length of the CDR3 is 15 residues. Sample: peripheral blood. The chain uses TRBV5-1 and TRBJ2-1; 9 bases fit TRBD2. The TCR comes from a man aged 18 to 29 who had recovered from COVID-19. In DNA form, the CDR3 reads TGCGCCAGCAGCTCCCTAGCGGGGAGCCCCAATGAGCAGTTCTTC. Translated: CASSSLAGSPNEQFF. Combining the CDR3 with reference TRBV5-1 and TRBJ2-1 gives the whole variable domain KAGVTQTPRYLIKTRGQQVTLSCSPISGHRSVSWYQQTPGQGLQFLFEYFSETQRNKGNFPGRFSGRQFSNSRSEMNVSTLELGDSALYLCASSSLAGSPNEQFFGPGTRLTVL.